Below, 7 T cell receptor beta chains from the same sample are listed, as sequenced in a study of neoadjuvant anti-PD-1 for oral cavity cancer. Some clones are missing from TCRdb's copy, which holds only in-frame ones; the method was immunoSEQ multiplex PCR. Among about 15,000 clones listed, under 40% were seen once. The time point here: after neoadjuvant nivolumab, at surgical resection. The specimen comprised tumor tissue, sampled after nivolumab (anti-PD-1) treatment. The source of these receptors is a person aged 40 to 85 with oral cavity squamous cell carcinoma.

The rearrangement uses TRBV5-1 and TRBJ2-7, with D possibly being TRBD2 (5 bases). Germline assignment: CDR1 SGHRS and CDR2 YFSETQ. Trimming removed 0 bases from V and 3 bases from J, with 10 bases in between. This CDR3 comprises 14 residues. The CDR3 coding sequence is TGCGCCAGCAGCTTGGGGGAGATTAGCTACGAGCAGTACTTC. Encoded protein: CASSLGEISYEQYF.

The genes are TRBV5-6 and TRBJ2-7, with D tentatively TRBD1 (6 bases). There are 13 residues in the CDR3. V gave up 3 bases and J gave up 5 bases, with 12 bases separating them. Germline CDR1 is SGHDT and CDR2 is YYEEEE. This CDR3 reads CASSYTGIHEQYF. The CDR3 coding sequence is TGTGCCAGCAGCTACACAGGGATCCACGAGCAGTACTTC. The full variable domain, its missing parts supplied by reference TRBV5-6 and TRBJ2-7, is DAGVTQSPTHLIKTRGQQVTLRCSPKSGHDTVSWYQQALGQGPQFIFQYYEEEERQRGNFPDRFSGHQFPNYSSELNVNALLLGDSALYLCASSYTGIHEQYFGPGTRLTVT.

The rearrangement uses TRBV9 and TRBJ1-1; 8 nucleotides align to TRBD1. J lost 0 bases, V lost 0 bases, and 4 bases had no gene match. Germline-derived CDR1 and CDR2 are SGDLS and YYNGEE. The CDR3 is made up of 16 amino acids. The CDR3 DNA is TGTGCCAGCAGCGTAGGTCAGGGGGCACTGAACACTGAAGCTTTCTTT. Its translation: CASSVGQGALNTEAFF.

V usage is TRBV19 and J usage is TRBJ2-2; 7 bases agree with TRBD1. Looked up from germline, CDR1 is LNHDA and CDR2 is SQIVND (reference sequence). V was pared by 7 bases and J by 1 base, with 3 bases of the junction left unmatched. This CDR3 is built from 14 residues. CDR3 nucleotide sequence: TGTGCCAGTACCCGGGACAGGAACACCGGGGAGCTGTTTTTT. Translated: CASTRDRNTGELFF.

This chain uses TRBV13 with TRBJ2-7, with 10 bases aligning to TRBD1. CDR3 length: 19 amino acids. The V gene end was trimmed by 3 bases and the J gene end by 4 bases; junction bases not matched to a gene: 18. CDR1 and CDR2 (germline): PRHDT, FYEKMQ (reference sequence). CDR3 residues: CASSLSIRQGARLGYEQYF. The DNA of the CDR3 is TGTGCCAGCAGCTTGTCTATACGACAGGGGGCGCGGCTAGGGTACGAGCAGTACTTC. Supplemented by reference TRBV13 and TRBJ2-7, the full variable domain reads AAGVIQSPRHLIKEKRETATLKCYPIPRHDTVYWYQQGPGQDPQFLISFYEKMQSDKGSIPDRFSAQQFSDYHSELNMSSLELGDSALYFCASSLSIRQGARLGYEQYFGPGTRLTVT.

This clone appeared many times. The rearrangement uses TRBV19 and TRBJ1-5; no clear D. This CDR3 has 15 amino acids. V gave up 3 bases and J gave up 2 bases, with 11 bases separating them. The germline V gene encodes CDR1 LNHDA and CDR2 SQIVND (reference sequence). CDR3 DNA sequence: TGTGCCAGTAGTATCCCCACACGGGGCAATCAGCCCCAGCATTTT. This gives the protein CASSIPTRGNQPQHF.

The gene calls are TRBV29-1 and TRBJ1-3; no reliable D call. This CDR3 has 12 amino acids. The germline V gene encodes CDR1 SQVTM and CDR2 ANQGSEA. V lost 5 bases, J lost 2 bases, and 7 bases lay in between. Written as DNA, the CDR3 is TGCAGCGTTTCGGTTACTGGAAACACCATATATTTT. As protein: CSVSVTGNTIYF.